This T cell receptor beta chain was retrieved from a study of blood T cell repertoires in COVID-19. CDR1 is SGHTA, CDR2 FQGNSA, per germline. The junction had 1 base not matched to a gene; V was cut back by 3 bases and J by 3 bases. CDR3 length: 14 residues. The repertoire was sequenced with immunoSEQ multiplex PCR; TCRdb's copy has only in-frame clones and lacks some. The table includes roughly 100,000 clones, over 65% detected once. The count of this clone is one. The TCR sequence derives from a human donor in a cohort sampled during active COVID-19. Sample: peripheral blood. This chain uses TRBV7-2 with TRBJ2-5; 10 bases agree with TRBD2. CDR3 nucleotides: TGTGCCAGCAGCTTCCTAGCGGGGGAAGAGACCCAGTACTTC. Its translation: CASSFLAGEETQYF. The full variable domain, completed using reference TRBV7-2 and TRBJ2-5, is GAGVSQSPSNKVTEKGKDVELRCDPISGHTALYWYRQSLGQGLEFLIYFQGNSAPDKSGLPSDRFSAERTGGSVSTLTIQRTQQEDSAVYLCASSFLAGEETQYFGPGTRLLVL.